These 19 T cell receptor beta chains were sequenced from one sample in a study of cytomegalovirus exposure and HLA in healthy donors. The PCR employed 60 Vbeta primers together with 13 Jbeta primers. TCRdb keeps only in-frame clones here, not all; method: immunoSEQ multiplex PCR. Of fewer than 200,000 clones in the sample, about 79% were seen once. Sequencing input: PBMCs. Every receptor here comes from a female donor in good health and CMV-seronegative.

The chain couples TRBV2 to TRBJ1-3; the D is unclear. This CDR3 is 12 amino acids long. V lost 6 bases and J 4 bases, leaving 7 bases between the germline ends. From germline, CDR1 is SNHLY and CDR2 FYNNEI. The CDR3 DNA reads as TGTGCCAGCAGACTAGGGGGAAACACCATATATTTT. Translating gives CASRLGGNTIYF.

The chain couples TRBV2 to TRBJ2-7; weak D call: TRBD1 (5 bases). Germline values: CDR1 SNHLY, CDR2 FYNNEI. CDR3 length: 13 amino acids. With 10 bases removed from V and 4 bases from J, the gap between germline ends came to 17 bases. The CDR3 nucleotides read TGTGCCACCCCCCGGGCACCAGGGTACGAGCAGTACTTC. The encoded protein is CATPRAPGYEQYF.

This chain links TRBV2 with TRBJ2-5; 11 bases map to TRBD2. The CDR3 is 16 residues long. Germline V lookup: CDR1 SNHLY, CDR2 FYNNEI. The J segment lost 5 bases and the V segment lost 5 bases, leaving 10 bases of the junction unmatched. The CDR3 DNA follows: TGTGCCAGCAGTCCCTTGACTAGCGGGGAAATGGAGACCCAGTACTTC. Protein product: CASSPLTSGEMETQYF.

The chain is built from TRBV19 and TRBJ2-1, with 10 positions matching TRBD2. Germline V lookup: CDR1 LNHDA, CDR2 SQIVND (reference sequence). This CDR3 is 16 amino acids long. Trimming removed 5 bases from V and 4 bases from J; junction bases left unmatched: 8. This CDR3 is CASSLRSGGGYNEQFF. In DNA, the CDR3 is TGTGCCAGTAGTTTGAGAAGCGGGGGGGGATACAATGAGCAGTTCTTC.

The rearrangement links TRBV5-5 to TRBJ1-2; 7 nucleotides align to TRBD1. The CDR3 contains 14 residues. Germline CDR1 SGHKS, CDR2 YYEKEE (reference sequence). The V segment lost 2 bases and the J segment 4 bases; nucleotides outside the gene matches: 5. The CDR3 here is CASSLTEGAYGYTF. The CDR3 DNA is TGTGCCAGCAGCTTAACCGAGGGGGCCTATGGCTACACCTTC.

The rearrangement links TRBV9 to TRBJ2-5, with D possibly TRBD2 on 6 matching bases. Germline CDR1 and CDR2: SGDLS and YYNGEE. This CDR3 comprises 15 residues. The ends were cut back, 0 bases at V and 5 bases at J, with 14 bases in the middle. The CDR3 bases are TGTGCCAGCAGCGTAGACGGGACTGAGGGGGAGACCCAGTACTTC. Translation gives CASSVDGTEGETQYF.

In its sample, this clone was seen once. This chain uses TRBV4-3 with TRBJ1-3; 7 positions agree with TRBD1. J was trimmed by 3 bases and V by 0 bases; bases with no gene match: 2. This CDR3 contains 15 residues. CDR1 and CDR2 (germline): LGHNA, YSLEER. The CDR3 spells CASSQDRGYGNTIYF. CDR3 nucleotides: TGCGCCAGCAGCCAAGACAGGGGGTATGGAAACACCATATATTTT.

This clone was seen more than once but under ten times. The genes are TRBV7-2 and TRBJ2-5; unclear D gene. Trimming took 4 bases from V and 14 from J, leaving 20 bases between them. The CDR3 loop spans 13 amino acids. Germline assignment: CDR1 SGHTA and CDR2 FQGNSA. CDR3: CASSWNVGLPSYF. The CDR3 DNA follows: TGTGCCAGCAGCTGGAATGTTGGGCTCCCGAGCTACTTC.

This sequence joins TRBV7-2 and TRBJ1-5; 7 positions match TRBD1. CDR1 SGHTA and CDR2 FQGNSA come from the germline V gene. The CDR3 spans 17 residues. V shed 0 bases and J 0 bases; nucleotides not matched to a gene: 5. The CDR3 DNA follows: TGTGCCAGCAGCTTAGCTCGGGACAGATATAGCAATCAGCCCCAGCATTTT. It yields the protein CASSLARDRYSNQPQHF.

J is TRBJ2-2 and V is TRBV7-3, with TRBD2 as a possible D gene (6 bases). The germline gives CDR1 SGHTA, CDR2 FQGTGA. The CDR3 has 16 amino acids. The V gene lost 1 base and the J gene lost 4 bases, with 13 bases spanning the gap. For the CDR3, the DNA is TGTGCCAGCAGCTTAAACTTGGGAGGATCCACCGGGGAGCTGTTTTTT. Its protein is CASSLNLGGSTGELFF.

This clone was picked up a small number of times. The rearrangement links TRBV9 to TRBJ2-7, with D perhaps matching TRBD1 (6 bases). CDR3 length: 19 amino acids. Between the trimmed V and J ends, which lost 3 bases and 4 bases, there was a span of 29 bases. Germline V gene sequence: CDR1 SGDLS, CDR2 YYNGEE. The CDR3 here is CASSGDPTRPTGLGYEQYF. Here the CDR3 DNA reads TGTGCCAGCAGCGGAGACCCCACCCGACCGACAGGCCTAGGGTACGAGCAGTACTTC.

The CDR3 here is CASSLGRGGDTQYF. The CDR3 DNA follows: TGTGCCAGCAGCTTAGGGCGGGGTGGAGATACGCAGTATTTT. The rearrangement links TRBV7-9 to TRBJ2-3; tentatively, D is TRBD2 (6 bases). The CDR3 runs to 14 residues. Germline V lookup: CDR1 SEHNR, CDR2 FQNEAQ (reference sequence). V lost 1 base to trimming and J lost 5 bases, with 10 bases between them.

V gene TRBV6-5 combines with J gene TRBJ1-1; the D gene is possibly TRBD1 (5 bases). CDR1 MNHEY and CDR2 SVGAGI come from the germline V gene. Trimming pared 6 bases from V and 1 base from J, leaving 6 bases between. The length of the CDR3 is 12 residues. The CDR3 here is CASSGGNTEAFF. In nucleotides, the CDR3 is TGTGCCAGCAGCGGGGGGAACACTGAAGCTTTCTTT.

V and J are TRBV10-3 and TRBJ2-2, with TRBD2 identical over 10 bases. The germline V gene encodes CDR1 ENHRY and CDR2 SYGVKD. Trimming at V came to 0 bases and at J to 6 bases, leaving 4 bases not matched to a gene. The CDR3 contains 16 residues. This chain's CDR3 is CAISESSSGGSGELFF. CDR3 nucleotides: TGTGCCATCAGTGAGTCGTCTAGCGGGGGTTCCGGGGAGCTGTTTTTT.

This clone came up a few times. Other DNA variants within this sample encode the same CDR3. The rearrangement links TRBV5-1 to TRBJ2-5, with 11 bases that match TRBD1. This CDR3 comprises 16 residues. J lost 0 bases, V lost 4 bases, and 5 bases had no gene match. Germline V gene lookup returns CDR1 SGHRS and CDR2 YFSETQ. The chain's CDR3 is CASSGGTGGYQETQYF. The DNA of the CDR3 is TGCGCCAGCAGCGGGGGGACAGGGGGGTACCAAGAGACCCAGTACTTC.

V and J are TRBV4-1 and TRBJ1-2; a weak D match, TRBD1 (6 bases). This CDR3 contains 16 residues. The V end lost 2 bases, the J end lost 4 bases, and 17 bases lay between the germline ends. Germline V gene data show CDR1 as MGHRA and CDR2 as YSYEKL. For the CDR3, the DNA is TGCGCCAGCAGCCAATCAACGGCAGGGGCTCCCTATGGCTACACCTTC. The encoded protein is CASSQSTAGAPYGYTF.

The gene calls are TRBV5-6 and TRBJ2-5; a possible D gene is TRBD1 (6 bases). Germline CDR1 is SGHDT and CDR2 is YYEEEE. Trimming removed 3 bases from V and 4 bases from J, with 22 bases in between. The CDR3 is made up of 17 amino acids. CDR3 protein: CASSWGPAASMGETQYF. As DNA, the CDR3 is TGTGCCAGCAGCTGGGGGCCGGCGGCGTCGATGGGAGAGACCCAGTACTTC.

The V and J genes are TRBV9 and TRBJ2-7; D is perhaps TRBD1 (6 bases). Germline V gene lookup returns CDR1 SGDLS and CDR2 YYNGEE. With 0 bases removed from V and 3 bases from J, the gap between germline ends came to 10 bases. The CDR3 length is 14 residues. The DNA for the CDR3 is TGTGCCAGCAGCGTAGGACAGGCGAACTACGAGCAGTACTTC. It is translated as CASSVGQANYEQYF.

V is TRBV28 and J is TRBJ2-3; possible D gene TRBD1, 5 bases. The CDR3 is 14 amino acids. Looked up from germline, CDR1 is MDHEN and CDR2 is SYDVKM. V was pared by 4 bases and J by 3 bases, with 11 bases between. CDR3 protein: CASSWAQGTDTQYF. For the CDR3, the DNA is TGTGCCAGCAGTTGGGCCCAGGGAACAGATACGCAGTATTTT.